Shown below are 22 T cell receptor beta chains from a single sample sequenced in a study of metastatic and nonmetastatic thyroid tumors. No treatment of any kind had been given to any patient before thyroid surgery. TCRdb redid the clone calls on the PCR reads using MiXCR. The sample includes about 16,000 clones, 27% of them seen just once. Sample: adjacent normal tissue. The receptors derive from a female donor with papillary thyroid cancer or a benign thyroid nodule (not recorded which). Some clones in this sample may be carry-over from other donors' samples.

This clone has more than one count but fewer than ten. The chain combines TRBV2 with TRBJ1-2; 8 nucleotides line up with TRBD1. Germline V gene lookup returns CDR1 SNHLY and CDR2 FYNNEI. V trimming: 2 bases; J trimming: 6 bases; junction bases outside the gene matches: 2. The CDR3 has 13 residues. The CDR3 here is CASSEQGANGYTF. The CDR3 coding sequence is TGTGCCAGCAGTGAACAGGGGGCGAATGGCTACACCTTC.

The chain recombines TRBV6-5 with TRBJ1-1; the D is unclear. This CDR3 spans 14 amino acids. The V gene's germline CDR1 is MNHEY and CDR2 SVGAGI. Trimming pared 2 bases from V and 0 bases from J, leaving 7 bases between. The CDR3 bases are TGTGCCAGCAGTTACGCGGAGATGAACACTGAAGCTTTCTTT. It codes for CASSYAEMNTEAFF.

The chain links TRBV9 to TRBJ2-7, with 11 bases lining up with TRBD1. The V gene end was trimmed by 3 bases and the J gene end by 3 bases; junction bases not matched to a gene: 14. CDR3 length: 18 residues. The germline gives CDR1 SGDLS, CDR2 YYNGEE. The CDR3 bases are TGTGCCAGCAGCGGGCAGGGACAGGGGGAAGACTATAGCTACGAGCAGTACTTC. It specifies CASSGQGQGEDYSYEQYF.

This clone turned up a few times. This chain connects TRBV5-6 to TRBJ2-3; 9 bases agree with TRBD2. The CDR3 length is 16 residues. With V trimmed by 1 base and J by 2 bases, 5 bases remained unmatched. Germline V lookup: CDR1 SGHDT, CDR2 YYEEEE. The CDR3 spells CASSLKGLALTDTQYF. The CDR3 bases are TGTGCCAGCAGCTTGAAGGGACTAGCCCTCACAGATACGCAGTATTTT. The full variable domain, its missing parts supplied by reference TRBV5-6 and TRBJ2-3, is DAGVTQSPTHLIKTRGQQVTLRCSPKSGHDTVSWYQQALGQGPQFIFQYYEEEERQRGNFPDRFSGHQFPNYSSELNVNALLLGDSALYLCASSLKGLALTDTQYFGPGTRLTVL.

Concerning this clone itself: Germline is not matched at one junction end, which may reflect a read error. This chain uses TRBV14 with TRBJ1-2; D is ambiguous. In germline, CDR1 is SGHDN, CDR2 FVKESK. This CDR3 has 16 residues. CDR3: CASSQEAGNPTSGHTF. CDR3 DNA: TGTGCCAGCAGCCAAGAGGCAGGCAACCCCACCTCTGGCCACACCTTC.

The CDR3 reads CAPRARGGNEQYF. The CDR3 nucleotides are TGTGCCCCCAGGGCGAGGGGGGGAAACGAGCAGTACTTC. The chain uses TRBV2 and TRBJ2-7; perhaps TRBD2 as D (7 bases). V was pared by 11 bases and J by 5 bases, with 19 bases between. From germline, CDR1 is SNHLY and CDR2 FYNNEI. This CDR3 has 13 amino acids.

This clone was picked up a small number of times. The V call is TRBV5-1, the J call TRBJ1-2, with 10 nucleotides matching TRBD1. The CDR3 length is 16 residues. Germline assignment: CDR1 SGHRS and CDR2 YFSETQ. Unmatched junction bases numbered 6, after V lost 4 bases and J lost 0 bases. The CDR3 sequence is CASSPYGQGANYGYTF. The CDR3 DNA is TGCGCCAGCAGCCCCTATGGACAGGGGGCTAACTATGGCTACACCTTC.

On this clone: One end of the junction fails to match germline, which may point to a read error. The chain is built from TRBV19 and TRBJ1-1; a possible D gene is TRBD1 (6 bases). The CDR3 is 12 residues long. CDR1 is LNHDA, CDR2 SQIVND, per germline (reference sequence). Written as DNA, the CDR3 is TGTGACAGTACTAACAGGGTTACTGAAGCTTTCTTT. It specifies CDSTNRVTEAFF.

The chain is built from TRBV6-2 or TRBV6-3 and TRBJ1-1; D remains unclear. Germline V CDR1 and CDR2: MNHEY, SVGEGT. The CDR3 is 14 residues long. V dropped 7 bases and J dropped 1 base, with 13 bases sitting between them. The CDR3 sequence: CASMRSGWNTEAFF. The CDR3 DNA is TGTGCCAGCATGCGGTCGGGGTGGAACACTGAAGCTTTCTTT.

This clone was detected only a few times. This chain joins TRBV27 and TRBJ1-1; weak D call: TRBD1 (6 bases). The germline V gene encodes CDR1 MNHEY and CDR2 SMNVEV (reference sequence). Deletions cut 8 bases from V and 6 bases from J, with 16 bases between. This CDR3 contains 13 residues. The CDR3 nucleotides are TGTGCCAGCGGCCACAGGGAACCGGCTGAAGCTTTCTTT. The encoded protein is CASGHREPAEAFF.

The chain carries TRBV28 and TRBJ2-7; 9 nucleotides line up with TRBD1. This CDR3 comprises 15 residues. The germline gives CDR1 MDHEN, CDR2 SYDVKM. V lost 4 bases, J lost 1 base, and 5 bases stayed unmatched. The CDR3 DNA is TGTGCCAGCAGTTACAGGGGGCGGGGGTCCTACGAGCAGTACTTC. Translation gives CASSYRGRGSYEQYF.

This clone is categorized as large. J is TRBJ1-1 and V is TRBV19; 10 bases are shared with TRBD1. The CDR3 is made up of 15 amino acids. With V trimmed by 6 bases and J by 5 bases, 9 bases remained unmatched. In germline, CDR1 is LNHDA, CDR2 SQIVND (reference sequence). The DNA for the CDR3 is TGTGCCAGTAGCCTCCGGGACAGGGGTTCTACTGAAGCTTTCTTT. Amino acids: CASSLRDRGSTEAFF.

This clone has a handful of counts. This sequence joins TRBV30 and TRBJ2-1; no clear D gene. Between the trimmed V and J ends, which lost 2 bases and 9 bases, there was a span of 14 bases. Germline CDR1 is GTSNPN and CDR2 is SVGIG (reference sequence). There are 13 residues in the CDR3. The CDR3 spells CAWSSTPDSEQFF. For the CDR3, the DNA is TGTGCCTGGAGTTCTACCCCAGATAGTGAGCAGTTCTTC.

This chain uses TRBV11-2 with TRBJ2-7; D call uncertain. This CDR3 has 14 residues. Germline-derived CDR1 and CDR2 are SGHAT and FQNNGV. Trimming cost V 1 base and J 2 bases, with 9 bases left between them. CDR3 amino acids: CASSLGGKTYEQYF. The CDR3 bases are TGTGCCAGCAGCTTAGGTGGGAAAACCTACGAGCAGTACTTC.

V usage is TRBV7-8 and J usage is TRBJ2-1, with a weak D call TRBD2 (7 bases). Germline CDR1 is SGHVS and CDR2 is FQNEAQ. V lost 3 bases, J lost 0 bases, and 15 bases lay in between. CDR3 length equals 17 residues. The CDR3 DNA is TGTGCCAGCAGCTTTGGGGGGGGCCTGAGCTCCTACAATGAGCAGTTCTTC. This codes for CASSFGGGLSSYNEQFF.

The chain carries TRBV30 and TRBJ2-7; perhaps TRBD1 as D (5 bases). Germline CDR1 is GTSNPN and CDR2 is SVGIG (reference sequence). V shed 2 bases and J shed 3 bases, with 8 bases lying between them. This CDR3 is 12 amino acids long. CDR3: CAWSIQGYEQYF. DNA of the CDR3: TGTGCCTGGAGTATCCAGGGCTACGAGCAGTACTTC. Filled out from reference TRBV30 and TRBJ2-7, the complete variable domain reads SQTIHQWPATLVQPVGSPLSLECTVEGTSNPNLYWYRQAAGRGLQLLFYSVGIGQISSEVPQNLSASRPQDRQFILSSKKLLLSDSGFYLCAWSIQGYEQYFGPGTRLTVT.

The rearrangement links TRBV9 to TRBJ1-2; tentatively, D is TRBD1 (5 bases). Germline V CDR1 and CDR2: SGDLS, YYNGEE. CDR3 length equals 16 residues. The V end was cut by 4 bases, the J end by 1 base, with 17 bases between. CDR3 amino acids: CASSRVDSLLNYGYTF. The CDR3 nucleotides read TGTGCCAGCAGCCGAGTAGACAGTCTTCTTAACTATGGCTACACCTTC.

This clone was detected a few times. This chain uses TRBV12-3 or TRBV12-4 with TRBJ2-7; 7 nucleotides line up with TRBD2. The CDR3 contains 14 residues. Unmatched junction bases numbered 6, after V lost 3 bases and J lost 4 bases. This CDR3 reads CASSFASGGYEQYF. CDR3 nucleotide sequence: TGTGCCAGCAGTTTTGCGTCGGGAGGTTACGAGCAGTACTTC.

The genes are TRBV6-2 or TRBV6-3 and TRBJ1-1; 10 nucleotides agree with TRBD1. Germline CDR1 MNHEY, CDR2 SVGEGT. This CDR3 comprises 17 residues. V gave up 0 bases and J gave up 4 bases; unmatched junction bases: 8. The DNA for the CDR3 is TGTGCCAGCAGTTACTCATATAGAAGGACAGGGGGCACTGAAGCTTTCTTT. This sequence encodes CASSYSYRRTGGTEAFF.

A few counts support this clone. V usage is TRBV12-3 or TRBV12-4 and J usage is TRBJ2-1; D call uncertain. This CDR3 spans 12 amino acids. With 2 bases removed from V and 6 bases from J, the gap between germline ends came to 5 bases. In DNA form, the CDR3 reads TGTGCCAGCAGTTTATGGGGCAATGAGCAGTTCTTC. Translating it yields CASSLWGNEQFF.

The chain joins TRBV7-3 to TRBJ2-7, with D possibly being TRBD1 (5 bases). Germline values: CDR1 SGHTA, CDR2 FQGTGA. The CDR3 loop spans 14 amino acids. The V end lost 1 base, the J end lost 3 bases, and 10 bases lay between the germline ends. The CDR3 bases are TGTGCCAGCAGCTTAAGGACAAGATACTACGAGCAGTACTTC. Its protein product is CASSLRTRYYEQYF.

A few counts support this clone. The V gene is TRBV28, the J gene TRBJ2-7; no reliable D call. The CDR3 loop spans 14 amino acids. Trimming took 7 bases from V and 3 from J, leaving 16 bases between them. Germline CDR1 MDHEN, CDR2 SYDVKM. In DNA form, the CDR3 reads TGTGCCAGCAAACTCTCCGGGTTCTTCTACGAGCAGTACTTC. Its translation: CASKLSGFFYEQYF. The whole variable domain, remainder taken from reference TRBV28 and TRBJ2-7, is DVKVTQSSRYLVKRTGEKVFLECVQDMDHENMFWYRQDPGLGLRLIYFSYDVKMKEKGDIPEGYSVSREKKERFSLILESASTNQTSMYLCASKLSGFFYEQYFGPGTRLTVT.